These T cell receptor beta chains were read from a single sample in a study of T cell responses to AZD1222 COVID-19 vaccine. The table came from immunoSEQ multiplex PCR; TCRdb's copy has only in-frame clones and leaves some out. The table has 100,000 to 150,000 clones, 75% to 85% seen once. Sequencing used peripheral blood, obtained 28 days after the second AZD1222 dose. Source of these receptors: an adult who received the AZD1222 COVID-19 vaccine. Both conserved end residues are trimmed from each CDR3. Clone size appears in some rows only: once, few, many, or a class for an expanded clone.

v_gene	abundance	j_gene	CDR3aa
TRBV10-3	once	TRBJ1-2	AITGTENYGYT
TRBV27	NA	TRBJ1-3	ASSPRTAGNTIY
TRBV27	once	TRBJ2-2	ASSLVDGNTGELF
TRBV15	NA	TRBJ1-5	ATSHDSHSNQPQH
TRBV11-2	NA	TRBJ1-5	ASSPGTGADQPQH
TRBV9	NA	TRBJ2-5	ASSVEVGGETQY
TRBV19	NA	TRBJ1-2	ASTEASTANYGYT
TRBV3-1/TRBV3-2	once	TRBJ2-7	ASSQDRGSSYEQY
TRBV7-9	NA	TRBJ2-5	ASSFQAGTGRGETQY
TRBV21-1	NA	TRBJ2-6	ASSKEPPRGYGANVLT
TRBV19	NA	TRBJ2-6	ASSSIRGSGANVLT
TRBV5-4	NA	TRBJ2-5	ASSSGTGGGETQY
TRBV5-1	NA	TRBJ1-1	ASSLGAAMNTEAF